The 31 T cell receptor beta chains in this list originate from one sample, sequenced in a study of blood T cell repertoires in COVID-19. Clones were sequenced by immunoSEQ multiplex PCR, and TCRdb holds only the in-frame ones, with some missing. The sample comprises approximately 16,000 clones, approximately 86% of which are singletons, and about half rests with the top ten. The sequenced sample was peripheral blood. All receptors come from a man aged 55-75 years with acute or convalescent COVID-19.

CDR3 loop: CASSRTDSYEQYF. Written as DNA, the CDR3 is TGTGCCAGCAGCAGGACTGACTCCTACGAGCAGTACTTC. The chain links TRBV2 to TRBJ2-7, with D possibly being TRBD2 (5 bases). CDR3 length: 13 residues. The V gene lost 6 bases and the J gene lost 0 bases, with 9 bases spanning the gap. Germline CDR1 and CDR2: SNHLY and FYNNEI.

The V and J genes are TRBV4-2 and TRBJ2-7; maybe TRBD2 (5 bases). Germline assignment: CDR1 LGHNA and CDR2 YNFKEQ. V was trimmed by 1 base and J by 5 bases, leaving 15 bases between them. The CDR3 contains 15 residues. CDR3 in DNA: TGTGCCAGCAGCCAAGTTTTATCGAGAGCGGACGAGCAGTACTTC. Protein sequence: CASSQVLSRADEQYF.

The chain is built from TRBV10-2 and TRBJ1-2, with D perhaps TRBD1 (5 bases). Germline CDR1 is WSHSY and CDR2 is SAAADI. The V gene lost 6 bases and the J gene lost 6 bases, with 14 bases spanning the gap. The CDR3 runs to 13 residues. Written as DNA, the CDR3 is TGCGCCAGCAGCCTAGACAGATATGATGGCTACACCTTC. Translated, it gives CASSLDRYDGYTF.

The chain has TRBV11-2 and TRBJ2-1, with D perhaps TRBD2 (5 bases). Deletions cut 4 bases from V and 5 bases from J, with 18 bases between. The CDR3 is made up of 16 amino acids. The germline CDR1 and CDR2 sequences are SGHAT and FQNNGV. The CDR3 spells CASSSPQRGLHNEQFF. As DNA, the CDR3 is TGTGCCAGCAGCTCGCCACAGAGAGGGCTACACAATGAGCAGTTCTTC.

This chain's CDR3 is CASKAGRGETQYF. The CDR3 nucleotides are TGTGCCAGCAAGGCGGGGAGGGGGGAGACCCAGTACTTC. This rearrangement joins TRBV6-5 to TRBJ2-5; D perhaps matches TRBD2 (7 bases). CDR1 and CDR2 (germline): MNHEY, SVGAGI. V shed 7 bases and J shed 5 bases, with 14 bases lying between them. This CDR3 is built from 13 residues.

This chain joins TRBV27 and TRBJ2-2; 7 nucleotides agree with TRBD1. Germline trimming cut 7 bases from V and 3 bases from J; bases unmatched to any gene: 8. Germline CDR1 is MNHEY and CDR2 is SMNVEV (reference sequence). This CDR3 has 15 residues. The CDR3 DNA sequence: TGTGCCAGCAATGTACAGGGGAGTTACACCGGGGAGCTGTTTTTT. Translated, it gives CASNVQGSYTGELFF.

Here the CDR3 reads CASSRAAGDEKLFF. Written as DNA, the CDR3 is TGTGCCAGCAGCCGGGCGGCGGGGGATGAAAAACTGTTTTTT. The chain recombines TRBV11-2 with TRBJ1-4, with a tentative D call TRBD1 (5 bases). This CDR3 has 14 amino acids. Trimming took off 5 bases at V and 6 bases at J, with 13 bases between the two ends. CDR1 and CDR2 (germline): SGHAT, FQNNGV.

The chain carries TRBV3-1 (or the pseudogene TRBV3-2) and TRBJ1-4; D perhaps matches TRBD1 (5 bases). Per germline, CDR1 LGHDT and CDR2 YNNKEL (reference sequence). The CDR3 has 12 residues. V lost 0 bases to trimming and J lost 13 bases, with 9 bases between them. Here the CDR3 reads CASSQDPRALFF. As DNA, the CDR3 is TGTGCCAGCAGCCAAGATCCCAGGGCACTGTTTTTT.

The rearrangement links TRBV7-2 to TRBJ2-1, with 9 positions matching TRBD2. After removal of 2 bases from V and 5 bases from J, the junction contained 7 bases not matched to a gene. Germline CDR1 reads SGHTA; CDR2 reads FQGNSA. This CDR3 has 16 amino acids. In nucleotides, the CDR3 is TGTGCCAGCAGCTTATCTAGCGGGACAAAGCACAATGAGCAGTTCTTC. It codes for CASSLSSGTKHNEQFF.

The gene calls are TRBV7-8 and TRBJ2-7; TRBD1 matches 9 bases. In germline, CDR1 is SGHVS, CDR2 FQNEAQ. V was pared by 0 bases and J by 2 bases, with 5 bases of the junction left unmatched. CDR3 size: 16 residues. The CDR3 reads CASSLASGTGPYEQYF. For the CDR3, the DNA is TGTGCCAGCAGCTTAGCTTCCGGGACAGGGCCCTACGAGCAGTACTTC.

This clone is classed as medium-sized. The chain is built from TRBV28 and TRBJ2-4, with a possible D match to TRBD2 (6 bases). There are 16 residues in the CDR3. Between the trimmed V and J ends, which lost 5 bases and 2 bases, there was a span of 16 bases. CDR1 and CDR2 from the germline V gene are MDHEN and SYDVKM. As DNA, the CDR3 is TGTGCCAGCAGTCCCGACTTAGGAGGGACCAAAAACATTCAGTACTTC. Encoded protein: CASSPDLGGTKNIQYF.

The chain carries TRBV6-4 and TRBJ2-2; possibly TRBD1 for D (6 bases). CDR1 and CDR2 from the germline V gene are MRHNA and SNTAGT. Trimming removed 2 bases at V and 3 bases at J, with 7 bases between. There are 14 residues in the CDR3. The CDR3 spells CASSDRQDTGELFF. The CDR3 nucleotides read TGTGCCAGCAGTGACAGACAGGACACCGGGGAGCTGTTTTTT.

This sequence joins TRBV4-3 and TRBJ2-1, with D unclear. CDR1 is LGHNA and CDR2 is YSLEER in the germline V gene. V lost 0 bases and J 6 bases, leaving 6 bases between the germline ends. The CDR3 spans 13 residues. The CDR3 is CASSQDSGNEQFF. CDR3 bases: TGCGCCAGCAGCCAAGATTCAGGCAATGAGCAGTTCTTC.

DNA for the CDR3: TGTGCCAGCAGTGGCCCACAGCTACAAGGAAACACCATATATTTT. This sequence encodes CASSGPQLQGNTIYF. The V call is TRBV28, the J call TRBJ1-3; the D is unclear. This CDR3 is built from 15 residues. Per germline, CDR1 MDHEN and CDR2 SYDVKM. The V gene lost 5 bases and the J gene lost 4 bases, with 15 bases spanning the gap.

This chain links TRBV5-3 with TRBJ2-5, with 8 positions matching TRBD2. TRBV5-3 is an ORF, and what it does is uncertain. The CDR3 consists of 18 residues. After removal of 1 base from V and 4 bases from J, the junction contained 15 bases not matched to a gene. The DNA for the CDR3 is TGTGCCAGAAGCTTGCCGGGAGGGCCGCCCCGCCAGGGAGAGACCCAGTACTTC. As protein: CARSLPGGPPRQGETQYF.

The chain joins TRBV9 to TRBJ2-3; possible D gene TRBD1, 6 bases. The germline V gene has CDR1 SGDLS and CDR2 YYNGEE. The germline V and J ends were trimmed by 4 bases and 0 bases, with 15 bases remaining between them. This CDR3 contains 16 residues. The CDR3 coding sequence is TGTGCCAGCAGCCCCGGGACACCGACTAGCACAGATACGCAGTATTTT. Its protein product is CASSPGTPTSTDTQYF.

The chain combines TRBV11-2 with TRBJ1-1; D uncertain. The CDR3 is 13 amino acids. V was shortened by 5 bases and J by 5 bases, with 12 bases between the two germline ends. Germline CDR1 is SGHAT and CDR2 is FQNNGV. CDR3 in amino acids: CASSPTSGTEAFF. CDR3 nucleotides: TGTGCCAGCAGCCCAACCAGCGGGACTGAAGCTTTCTTT.

The chain employs TRBV4-3 and TRBJ2-1; TRBD2 agrees at 10 bases. This CDR3 has 15 residues. Trimming at V came to 4 bases and at J to 6 bases, leaving 6 bases not matched to a gene. Per the germline V gene, CDR1 is LGHNA and CDR2 is YSLEER. The CDR3 nucleotides read TGCGCCAGCAGCCTTAAAGCGGGGGGGGGCAATGAGCAGTTCTTC. This encodes CASSLKAGGGNEQFF.

The rearrangement joins TRBV15 to TRBJ2-7; 8 bases agree with TRBD2. Losses at the gene ends were 3 bases for V and 1 base for J; bases not matched to a gene: 5. The CDR3 totals 15 residues. Germline loops: CDR1 LNHNV, CDR2 YYDKDF (reference sequence). In DNA form, the CDR3 reads TGTGCCACCAGCAGGGCCGGGACTAGGTCCTACGAGCAGTACTTC. Protein sequence: CATSRAGTRSYEQYF.

The V call is TRBV24-1, the J call TRBJ2-7; D unresolved. Looked up from germline, CDR1 is KGHDR and CDR2 is SFDVKD. The V end lost 3 bases, the J end lost 2 bases, and 13 bases lay between the germline ends. The CDR3 is made up of 15 amino acids. CDR3 DNA: TGTGCCACCAGTGATCAGCAGGCGCTAACCTACGAGCAGTACTTC. Residues: CATSDQQALTYEQYF.

The V call is TRBV5-8, the J call TRBJ2-2; 7 positions agree with TRBD2. This CDR3 spans 17 amino acids. CDR1 is SGHTS, CDR2 YDEGEE, per germline. V dropped 4 bases and J dropped 5; count of bases not matched to a gene: 14. In DNA, the CDR3 is TGTGCCAGCAGCCGGTGGCGCGGGAGTGGAAGGACCGGGGAGCTGTTTTTT. It codes for CASSRWRGSGRTGELFF. The full variable domain, completed using reference TRBV5-8 and TRBJ2-2, is EAGVTQSPTHLIKTRGQQATLRCSPISGHTSVYWYQQALGLGLQFLLWYDEGEERNRGNFPPRFSGRQFPNYSSELNVNALELEDSALYLCASSRWRGSGRTGELFFGEGSRLTVL.

V is TRBV7-8 and J is TRBJ2-7, with 9 bases matching TRBD1. Germline CDR1 SGHVS, CDR2 FQNEAQ. The CDR3 is 16 amino acids. V shed 5 bases and J 3 bases; nucleotides not matched to a gene: 11. CDR3 in DNA: TGTGCCAGCAGCCCCCTTACGGGACAGGGAGTCTACGAGCAGTACTTC. Protein: CASSPLTGQGVYEQYF.

V is TRBV7-9 and J is TRBJ1-2; D ambiguous. V lost 1 base and J lost 8, with 14 bases in between. Looked up from germline, CDR1 is SEHNR and CDR2 is FQNEAQ (reference sequence). This CDR3 comprises 14 residues. CDR3 residues: CASSLEEVREGYTF. CDR3 nucleotide sequence: TGTGCCAGCAGCTTAGAAGAGGTGCGCGAGGGCTACACCTTC.

This chain connects TRBV3-1 (or the pseudogene TRBV3-2) to TRBJ1-4; 7 bases fit TRBD1. V shed 5 bases and J 2 bases; nucleotides not matched to a gene: 14. Germline V gene sequence: CDR1 LGHDT, CDR2 YNNKEL (reference sequence). This CDR3 is 18 amino acids long. This CDR3 reads CASSKGRPGGATNEKLFF. The CDR3 nucleotides are TGTGCCAGCAGCAAAGGGAGGCCAGGGGGAGCTACTAATGAAAAACTGTTTTTT.

The chain joins TRBV30 to TRBJ2-7; 7 nucleotides align to TRBD2. Germline assignment: CDR1 GTSNPN and CDR2 SVGIG (reference sequence). The CDR3 covers 14 residues. V gave up 1 base and J gave up 6 bases; unmatched junction bases: 9. In DNA, the CDR3 is TGTGCCTGGAGTGCCGAGCGGGATAGCCCCGAGCAGTACTTC. Translating gives CAWSAERDSPEQYF.

The V and J genes are TRBV12-3 or TRBV12-4 and TRBJ2-3; D is unclear. The CDR3 spans 13 residues. Deletions cut 4 bases from V and 0 bases from J, with 5 bases between. Here the CDR3 reads CASSSSSTDTQYF. The CDR3 region has the DNA TGTGCCAGCAGTTCTTCCAGCACAGATACGCAGTATTTT.

V usage is TRBV9 and J usage is TRBJ2-1; 9 bases align to TRBD1. The CDR3 consists of 16 residues. Per the germline V gene, CDR1 is SGDLS and CDR2 is YYNGEE. V dropped 4 bases and J dropped 6; count of bases not matched to a gene: 11. CDR3 sequence (DNA): TGTGCCAGCAGCTCTCCCGGGACAGGGAGGTTCAATGAGCAGTTCTTC. As protein: CASSSPGTGRFNEQFF.

The rearrangement links TRBV4-2 to TRBJ2-7; D remains ambiguous. Germline V gene sequence: CDR1 LGHNA, CDR2 YNFKEQ. Trimming took 4 bases from V and 0 from J, leaving 13 bases between them. The CDR3 is made up of 15 amino acids. The CDR3 is CASSPTRLLSYEQYF. In DNA form, the CDR3 reads TGTGCCAGCAGCCCCACGCGGCTCCTCTCCTACGAGCAGTACTTC.

The genes are TRBV4-3 and TRBJ1-1, with D perhaps matching TRBD1 (5 bases). The germline gives CDR1 LGHNA, CDR2 YSLEER. V was shortened by 4 bases and J by 0 bases, with 12 bases between the two germline ends. This CDR3 is 15 amino acids long. The CDR3 DNA sequence: TGCGCCAGCAGCCTTTCGGGACTGCTGAACACTGAAGCTTTCTTT. As protein: CASSLSGLLNTEAFF.

The chain employs TRBV28 and TRBJ1-5; no clear D. Germline V gives CDR1 MDHEN, CDR2 SYDVKM. CDR3 length equals 19 residues. Trimming took 1 base from V and 0 from J, leaving 19 bases between them. The CDR3 loop reads CASSLLFPLAYGSNQPQHF. The CDR3 bases are TGTGCCAGCAGTTTATTATTCCCTTTAGCATATGGTAGCAATCAGCCCCAGCATTTT.

The DNA for the CDR3 is TGTGCCAGTAGTTCTGGACAGCCCGGTAATAGCAATCAGCCCCAGCATTTT. Protein sequence: CASSSGQPGNSNQPQHF. The chain carries TRBV19 and TRBJ1-5; D perhaps matches TRBD1 (6 bases). The CDR3 spans 17 residues. Trimming took 5 bases from V and 0 from J, leaving 17 bases between them. The germline V gene encodes CDR1 LNHDA and CDR2 SQIVND (reference sequence).